This T cell receptor (beta chain) was captured in a study of blood T cell repertoires in COVID-19. Study context: Whether acute or convalescent, the COVID-19 samples came from the United States, Italy and Spain. The analysed material was cDNA or gDNA that came from T cells, B-cell-depleted T cells, or PBMCs.

The table lists this clone with a few counts. Original analysis: Using reference gene primer amplification, nucleated cell counts were estimated. TCRdb keeps only in-frame clones here, not all; method: immunoSEQ multiplex PCR. V, J and clone size are those of that table, while D and trimming were read from the DNA. In the table there are 200,000 or so clones, under 90% of which are singletons. This TCR came from a woman aged 55-75 years who had recovered from COVID-19. The specimen sequenced was peripheral blood.

In nucleotides, the CDR3 is TGTGCCAGCAGTGAACGAGGACAGGGGGCTGGCTCACCCCTCCACTTT. Translated, it gives CASSERGQGAGSPLHF. The chain joins TRBV6-1 to TRBJ1-6, with 11 bases lining up with TRBD1. Germline trimming cut 2 bases from V and 10 bases from J; bases unmatched to any gene: 7. Germline V lookup: CDR1 MNHNS, CDR2 SASEGT. The CDR3 has 16 amino acids.